This T cell receptor (beta chain) was captured in a study of blood T cell repertoires in COVID-19. Study-wide context: The cDNA or gDNA used as material had been derived from T cells, B-cell-depleted T cells, or PBMCs.

The data were produced by immunoSEQ multiplex PCR, yet TCRdb's version contains in-frame clones alone and is incomplete. The sample includes 250,000 to 300,000 clones, approximately 85% of them seen just once. The sample comprised PBMCs or T cells enriched from blood (not recorded which). The receptor comes from a woman between 50 and 59 years old who had recovered from COVID-19.

In DNA, the CDR3 is TGTGCCACCAGTGATCGACAGACCTCCTATGGCTACACCTTC. Translating gives CATSDRQTSYGYTF. This chain uses TRBV24-1 with TRBJ1-2, with D tentatively TRBD1 (5 bases). Per germline, CDR1 KGHDR and CDR2 SFDVKD. There are 14 residues in the CDR3. The V end lost 3 bases, the J end lost 4 bases, and 11 bases lay between the germline ends.